One and the same sample provided the 22 T cell receptor beta chains below, sequenced in a study of T-cell reconstitution after alpha-beta-depleted transplantation in children. Unique molecular identifiers were built into the TCRbeta library. Each CDR3 protein is one row after TCRdb ran MiXCR on the PCR reads. Here the sample spans about 240,000 distinct CDR3 sequences, roughly 26% being singletons. Sequenced here: PBMCs, sampled before TCRalphabeta/CD19-depleted stem cell transplant. Receptors were obtained from a girl aged 2-9 years with Fanconi anemia, due to receive a stem cell transplant.

This clonotype was seen repeatedly, ten times or more. The CDR3 sequence: CASSQTSGGPYEQYF. The CDR3, as DNA: TGTGCCAGCAGCCAGACTAGCGGGGGTCCCTACGAGCAGTACTTC. The rearrangement joins TRBV6-5 to TRBJ2-7, with 12 bases that match TRBD2. The CDR3 contains 15 residues. Germline V gene lookup returns CDR1 MNHEY and CDR2 SVGAGI. V lost 6 bases, J lost 2 bases, and 5 bases stayed unmatched.

This clonotype was recorded once. A much more abundant neighbour one base away suggests this may be a read error. The chain joins TRBV29-1 to TRBJ2-5; either TRBD1 or TRBD2 may fit D (5 bases each). Germline CDR1 is SQVTM and CDR2 is ANQGSEA. This CDR3 is 10 amino acids long. The CDR3 coding sequence is TGCAGCGTTGACCTTGGGACCCAGCACTTC. This gives the protein CSVDLGTQHF.

This clonotype was detected a few times. J is TRBJ1-6 and V is TRBV28, with no clear D. The CDR3 totals 14 residues. The germline V gene has CDR1 MDHEN and CDR2 SYDVKM. V was shortened by 6 bases and J by 7 bases, with 13 bases between the two germline ends. CDR3 DNA sequence: TGTGCCAGCAGAATAGGACGGCTAAATTCACCCCTCCACTTT. It is translated as CASRIGRLNSPLHF.

This clonotype was recorded a few times. This chain joins TRBV20-1 and TRBJ2-7; TRBD1 agrees at 10 bases. Trimming cost V 6 bases and J 4 bases; bases outside gene matches: 9. The CDR3 loop spans 14 amino acids. Germline V lookup: CDR1 DFQATT, CDR2 SNEGSKA (reference sequence). The CDR3, as DNA: TGCAGTGCAGTTACCCGGGACAGGGGATACGAGCAGTACTTC. Encoded protein: CSAVTRDRGYEQYF.

This clonotype showed up many times. This chain links TRBV29-1 with TRBJ2-7, with TRBD2 matching 8 bases. Trimming at V came to 5 bases and at J to 7 bases, leaving 10 bases not matched to a gene. The CDR3 loop spans 13 amino acids. Germline V gives CDR1 SQVTM, CDR2 ANQGSEA. The CDR3 nucleotides are TGCAGCGTTCGCGGGGGGTACGGAGGGGAGCAGTACTTC. This translates into CSVRGGYGGEQYF.

The J gene is TRBJ2-7, the V gene TRBV10-3; 10 bases match TRBD2. CDR3 size: 16 residues. The germline gives CDR1 ENHRY, CDR2 SYGVKD. J gave up 2 bases and V 0 bases, and 4 bases lay outside the gene matches. The CDR3 coding sequence is TGTGCCATCAGTGAGTCTGCACTAGCGGGGACCTACGAGCAGTACTTC. Protein sequence: CAISESALAGTYEQYF.

V gene TRBV18 combines with J gene TRBJ1-2, with D perhaps matching TRBD1 (5 bases). Trimming took 0 bases from V and 2 from J, leaving 10 bases between them. Germline values: CDR1 KGHSH, CDR2 LQKENI. The CDR3 spans 15 residues. CDR3 residues: CASSPPRAGNYGYTF. The CDR3 DNA reads as TGTGCCAGCTCACCACCCAGGGCAGGAAACTATGGCTACACCTTC.

This clonotype was seen repeatedly, ten times or more. This sequence joins TRBV29-1 and TRBJ2-2; D is uncertain. The CDR3 runs 11 residues. V lost 7 bases and J 3 bases, leaving 6 bases between the germline ends. Germline values: CDR1 SQVTM, CDR2 ANQGSEA. The CDR3 DNA sequence: TGCAGCGCCTATGACACCGGGGAGCTGTTTTTT. Translated, it gives CSAYDTGELFF.

This chain uses TRBV4-2 with TRBJ1-1; 7 bases match TRBD1. Germline V lookup: CDR1 LGHNA, CDR2 YNFKEQ. Germline trimming cut 3 bases from V and 5 bases from J; bases unmatched to any gene: 15. There are 17 residues in the CDR3. The CDR3 spells CASSHLSAHAGGTEAFF. The CDR3 coding sequence is TGTGCCAGCAGCCACCTCAGTGCCCATGCAGGGGGAACTGAAGCTTTCTTT.

The chain combines TRBV29-1 with TRBJ2-7; perhaps TRBD2 as D (5 bases). The CDR3 is 12 residues long. Per the germline V gene, CDR1 is SQVTM and CDR2 is ANQGSEA. V gave up 7 bases and J gave up 2 bases, with 12 bases separating them. The CDR3 protein is CSAEGTTYEQYF. The CDR3 DNA reads TGCAGCGCTGAGGGTACCACCTACGAGCAGTACTTC.

The V gene is TRBV6-2 or TRBV6-3, the J gene TRBJ2-7; 7 positions match TRBD1. Losses at the gene ends were 6 bases for V and 3 bases for J; bases not matched to a gene: 14. The CDR3 loop spans 16 amino acids. Germline CDR1 reads MNHEY; CDR2 reads SVGEGT. The CDR3 spells CASRVWGKTGSYEQYF. The CDR3, as DNA: TGTGCCAGCAGAGTTTGGGGGAAGACAGGGAGCTACGAGCAGTACTTC.

This clonotype was seen repeatedly, ten times or more. This chain connects TRBV20-1 to TRBJ2-1, with 8 bases matching TRBD2. The CDR3 runs to 18 residues. J was trimmed by 0 bases and V by 1 base; bases with no gene match: 11. Germline V gene sequence: CDR1 DFQATT, CDR2 SNEGSKA (reference sequence). The CDR3 here is CSARAPTAGVSSYNEQFF. The CDR3 bases are TGCAGTGCTAGAGCCCCCACAGCGGGGGTAAGCTCCTACAATGAGCAGTTCTTC.

V and J are TRBV7-8 and TRBJ2-5; 8 bases are a match to TRBD2. The CDR3 runs 17 residues. V lost 5 bases and J lost 4; bases outside the gene matches: 15. CDR1 is SGHVS, CDR2 FQNEAQ, per germline. CDR3 in DNA: TGTGCCAGCAGCCCGAGATGGCCCGGGGGGGCCGGAGAGACCCAGTACTTC. Its protein is CASSPRWPGGAGETQYF.

At least ten counts were recorded for this clonotype. V gene TRBV7-8 combines with J gene TRBJ1-4, with D perhaps TRBD1 (5 bases). Germline V gene data show CDR1 as SGHVS and CDR2 as FQNEAQ. CDR3 length: 17 residues. V lost 3 bases and J 8 bases, leaving 22 bases between the germline ends. CDR3 nucleotides: TGTGCCAGCAGCTTCGACCAGGGCAGGGTGGGTTACGAAAAACTGTTTTTT. Protein sequence: CASSFDQGRVGYEKLFF.

In its sample, this clonotype was seen many times. The chain uses TRBV25-1 and TRBJ2-7; D could derive from TRBD1 or TRBD2 (5 bases each). Deletions cut 3 bases from V and 1 base from J, with 10 bases between. The germline V gene has CDR1 MGHDK and CDR2 SYGVNS. The CDR3 consists of 14 residues. CDR3 coding DNA: TGTGCCAGCAGTGATTCGGGGCCTTCCTACGAGCAGTACTTC. Translating it yields CASSDSGPSYEQYF.

The chain carries TRBV10-3 and TRBJ2-7; D remains unclear. V lost 1 base to trimming and J lost 3 bases, with 1 base between them. In germline, CDR1 is ENHRY, CDR2 SYGVKD. This CDR3 region has 11 residues. DNA for the CDR3: TGTGCCATCAGTGAGTACTACGAGCAGTACTTC. Its translation: CAISEYYEQYF.

The chain combines TRBV10-3 with TRBJ2-4; 9 bases match TRBD2. In germline, CDR1 is ENHRY, CDR2 SYGVKD. CDR3 length equals 20 residues. With V trimmed by 4 bases and J by 0 bases, 16 bases remained unmatched. The CDR3 DNA reads TGTGCCATCAGTGGGCCGACTAGCGGTCCCGGGATCGGAGCCAAAAACATTCAGTACTTC. Translating gives CAISGPTSGPGIGAKNIQYF.

The V gene is TRBV11-3, the J gene TRBJ2-5; 7 bases agree with TRBD1. CDR1 SGHNT and CDR2 YENEEA come from the germline V gene. CDR3 size: 14 residues. J was trimmed by 2 bases and V by 1 base; bases with no gene match: 1. The CDR3 sequence: CASSLGGQQETQYF. CDR3 sequence (DNA): TGTGCCAGCAGCTTAGGGGGACAGCAAGAGACCCAGTACTTC.

This clonotype was observed a few times. The rearrangement joins TRBV29-1 to TRBJ2-5, with D unclear. Germline V CDR1 and CDR2: SQVTM, ANQGSEA. Trimming took 4 bases from V and 1 from J, leaving 10 bases between them. CDR3 length equals 13 residues. As DNA, the CDR3 is TGCAGCGTTGCCAGATTGGTCCAAGAGACCCAGTACTTC. It yields the protein CSVARLVQETQYF. Complete variable domain (other parts from reference TRBV29-1 and TRBJ2-5): SAVISQKPSRDICQRGTSLTIQCQVDSQVTMMFWYRQQPGQSLTLIATANQGSEATYESGFVIDKFPISRPNLTFSTLTVSNMSPEDSSIYLCSVARLVQETQYFGPGTRLLVL.

This clonotype has ten or more counts. The chain couples TRBV7-3 to TRBJ2-2; D possibly corresponds to TRBD2 (5 bases). Germline CDR1 is SGHTA and CDR2 is FQGTGA. The CDR3 sequence is 13 residues long. V was clipped by 5 bases and J by 5 bases, with 9 bases between them. For the CDR3, the DNA is TGTGCCAGCAGCGCTACTAGAACCGGGGAGCTGTTTTTT. This encodes CASSATRTGELFF.

The rearrangement links TRBV12-3 or TRBV12-4 to TRBJ1-4; D may be TRBD1 (5 bases). V was pared by 6 bases and J by 8 bases, with 19 bases between. This CDR3 has 15 amino acids. CDR3 residues: CASRALLGVGEKLFF. CDR3 sequence (DNA): TGTGCCAGCAGGGCCCTATTGGGGGTAGGGGAAAAACTGTTTTTT.

The chain carries TRBV14 and TRBJ2-1; 8 bases line up with TRBD2. Germline V CDR1 and CDR2: SGHDN, FVKESK. V was pared by 1 base and J by 0 bases, with 2 bases of the junction left unmatched. The CDR3 length is 16 residues. The CDR3 nucleotides read TGTGCCAGCAGCCAAGTCACTAGCGGCTCCTACAATGAGCAGTTCTTC. This sequence encodes CASSQVTSGSYNEQFF.